These 17 T cell receptor beta chains originate from one sample sequenced in a study of blood T cell repertoires in COVID-19. Assay used: immunoSEQ multiplex PCR; TCRdb lists only in-frame clones, some missing. The sample shows roughly 230,000 clones, approximately 91% of them seen only once. The sequencing sample was made of peripheral blood. All receptors come from a young man with COVID-19, enrolled during active disease.

J is TRBJ2-1 and V is TRBV21-1; TRBD1 was called by the table and not checked on the DNA. TRBV21-1 is a listed pseudogene. CDR3 length: 15 amino acids. The CDR3: CASGGVGQGRNEQFF. The CDR3 nucleotides are TGTGCCAGCGGAGGTGTGGGACAGGGCAGGAATGAGCAGTTCTTC.

V and J are TRBV30 and TRBJ2-1, with 10 bases aligning to TRBD1. The CDR3 is 14 residues long. CDR1 GTSNPN and CDR2 SVGIG come from the germline V gene (reference sequence). The J segment lost 9 bases and the V segment lost 4 bases, leaving 9 bases of the junction unmatched. The CDR3 is CAWMGQGMVIEQFF. The CDR3 DNA follows: TGTGCCTGGATGGGACAGGGGATGGTTATTGAGCAGTTCTTC.

This clone was seen once. The chain couples TRBV19 to TRBJ2-1, with 9 positions matching TRBD2. The V segment lost 6 bases and the J segment 4 bases; nucleotides outside the gene matches: 7. CDR1 and CDR2 (germline): LNHDA, SQIVND (reference sequence). CDR3 length: 15 residues. CDR3 bases: TGTGCCAGTAGGCAATCGAGCGGGGGGTACAATGAGCAGTTCTTC. Its translation: CASRQSSGGYNEQFF.

The V and J genes are TRBV6-5 and TRBJ1-3; possibly TRBD1 for D (5 bases). CDR3 length: 14 amino acids. The V and J ends lost 7 bases and 1 base respectively, with 11 bases between them. The germline V gene encodes CDR1 MNHEY and CDR2 SVGAGI. Here the CDR3 reads CASNPTVSGNTIYF. CDR3 sequence (DNA): TGTGCCAGCAACCCGACAGTATCTGGAAACACCATATATTTT.

The chain is built from TRBV15 and TRBJ1-1; 8 nucleotides align to TRBD1. The trim removed 1 base at V and 2 bases at J, leaving 3 bases unmatched. The germline CDR1 and CDR2 sequences are LNHNV and YYDKDF (reference sequence). The CDR3 has 15 residues. CDR3 sequence (DNA): TGTGCCACCAGCAGAGGCTCAGGGGGCAACACTGAAGCTTTCTTT. Its protein is CATSRGSGGNTEAFF.

The rearrangement links TRBV19 to TRBJ2-5; 9 positions match TRBD1. This CDR3 comprises 13 residues. Germline loops: CDR1 LNHDA, CDR2 SQIVND (reference sequence). The trim removed 10 bases at V and 5 bases at J, leaving 8 bases unmatched. CDR3 amino acids: CATPGQGCETQYF. DNA for the CDR3: TGTGCCACTCCGGGACAGGGTTGTGAGACCCAGTACTTC.

The CDR3 loop is CASSSPSRGGDYSGANVLTF. CDR3 DNA sequence: TGTGCCAGCAGTTCCCCCTCGCGCGGGGGCGACTACTCTGGGGCCAACGTCCTGACTTTC. J is TRBJ2-6 and V is TRBV27; a possible D gene is TRBD2 (7 bases). The CDR3 loop spans 20 amino acids. The V gene lost 4 bases and the J gene lost 0 bases, with 22 bases spanning the gap. The V gene's germline CDR1 is MNHEY and CDR2 SMNVEV (reference sequence).

The chain carries TRBV29-1 and TRBJ2-2; D possibly corresponds to TRBD1 (5 bases). CDR3 length: 18 residues. CDR1 and CDR2 (germline): SQVTM, ANQGSEA. Deletions cut 6 bases from V and 7 bases from J, with 30 bases between. This CDR3 is CSVVQVRQVACFGGELFF. CDR3 sequence (DNA): TGCAGCGTGGTACAGGTACGGCAGGTAGCATGTTTCGGCGGGGAGCTGTTTTTT.

The chain combines TRBV12-5 with TRBJ2-3; TRBD2 matches 8 bases. Germline V gene sequence: CDR1 LGHNT, CDR2 FRNRAP. V dropped 6 bases and J dropped 6; count of bases not matched to a gene: 14. This CDR3 is 16 amino acids long. This CDR3 reads CASGQPGLEATDTQYF. In DNA, the CDR3 is TGTGCTAGTGGGCAGCCGGGACTAGAGGCCACGGATACGCAGTATTTT.

J is TRBJ1-1 and V is TRBV7-9; 7 nucleotides agree with TRBD1. CDR1 and CDR2 (germline): SEHNR, FQNEAQ (reference sequence). The V and J ends lost 5 bases and 1 base, in that order; junction bases with no gene match: 7. The CDR3 loop spans 15 amino acids. The CDR3 protein is CASSLTGAANTEAFF. CDR3 DNA: TGTGCCAGCAGCCTCACAGGGGCCGCGAACACTGAAGCTTTCTTT.

V gene TRBV12-3 or TRBV12-4 combines with J gene TRBJ2-5; no clear D gene. The CDR3 is 13 amino acids. Deletions cut 2 bases from V and 3 bases from J, with 7 bases between. The CDR3 DNA reads as TGTGCCAGCAGTTTAAAACAAAAAGAGACCCAGTACTTC. Translating gives CASSLKQKETQYF.

This rearrangement joins TRBV7-2 to TRBJ2-7, with 11 bases aligning to TRBD2. The CDR3 spans 16 residues. Germline V gene lookup returns CDR1 SGHTA and CDR2 FQGNSA. V lost 2 bases to trimming and J lost 2 bases; unmatched junction nucleotides: 5. DNA for the CDR3: TGTGCCAGCAGCTTATACGGTAGCGGGGGGGCCTACGAGCAGTACTTC. Residues: CASSLYGSGGAYEQYF.

The rearrangement joins TRBV11-2 to TRBJ1-5; D perhaps matches TRBD1 (5 bases). Germline loops: CDR1 SGHAT, CDR2 FQNNGV. This CDR3 has 14 residues. V gave up 5 bases and J gave up 0 bases, with 8 bases separating them. CDR3 loop: CASSETGSNQPQHF. The DNA for the CDR3 is TGTGCCAGCAGCGAAACAGGTAGCAATCAGCCCCAGCATTTT.

The V call is TRBV18, the J call TRBJ1-2, with unresolved D. The CDR3 is 13 residues long. Trimming pared 0 bases from V and 4 bases from J, leaving 6 bases between. The V gene's germline CDR1 is KGHSH and CDR2 LQKENI. CDR3 bases: TGTGCCAGCTCACCACCTGTCTTCTATGGCTACACCTTC. Protein sequence: CASSPPVFYGYTF.

This chain links TRBV19 with TRBJ1-6, with D perhaps matching TRBD1 (5 bases). The germline gives CDR1 LNHDA, CDR2 SQIVND (reference sequence). Trimming took 3 bases from V and 9 from J, leaving 21 bases between them. The CDR3 is 17 residues long. CDR3 in amino acids: CASSILSGDGIGSPLHF. The CDR3 coding sequence is TGTGCCAGTAGTATCTTATCGGGGGATGGTATCGGTTCACCCCTCCACTTT.

In regard to this clone: This sample also contains other DNA sequences that code for the same CDR3. The chain uses TRBV18 and TRBJ2-2; tentatively, D is TRBD1 (6 bases). Trimming took 3 bases from V and 1 from J, leaving 6 bases between them. Looked up from germline, CDR1 is KGHSH and CDR2 is LQKENI. The CDR3 extends over 14 amino acids. The chain's CDR3 is CASSPDRNTGELFF. CDR3 nucleotides: TGTGCCAGCTCACCGGACAGGAACACCGGGGAGCTGTTTTTT.

The chain employs TRBV5-1 and TRBJ2-3, with 8 bases that match TRBD1. CDR1 and CDR2 (germline): SGHRS, YFSETQ. There are 14 residues in the CDR3. The V segment lost 2 bases and the J segment 6 bases; nucleotides outside the gene matches: 5. The CDR3 region has the DNA TGCGCCAGCAGCTTCGGACAGGGCGTGGATACGCAGTATTTT. Its protein is CASSFGQGVDTQYF.